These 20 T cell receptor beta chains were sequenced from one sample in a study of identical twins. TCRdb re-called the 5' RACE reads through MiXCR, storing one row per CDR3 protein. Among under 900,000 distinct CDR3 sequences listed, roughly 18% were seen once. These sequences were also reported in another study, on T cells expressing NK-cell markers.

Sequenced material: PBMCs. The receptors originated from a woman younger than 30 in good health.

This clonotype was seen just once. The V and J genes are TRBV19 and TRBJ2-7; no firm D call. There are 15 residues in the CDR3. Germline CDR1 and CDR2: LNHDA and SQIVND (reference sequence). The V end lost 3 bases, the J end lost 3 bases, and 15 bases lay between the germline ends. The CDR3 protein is CASSIAGQLVYEQYF. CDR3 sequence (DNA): TGTGCCAGTAGTATCGCAGGCCAGCTTGTCTACGAGCAGTACTTC.

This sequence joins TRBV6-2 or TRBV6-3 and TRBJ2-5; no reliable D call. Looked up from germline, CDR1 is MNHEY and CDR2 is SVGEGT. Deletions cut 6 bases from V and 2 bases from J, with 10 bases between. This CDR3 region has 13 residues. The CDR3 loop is CASSLKEQETQYF. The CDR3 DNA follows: TGTGCCAGCAGCCTCAAGGAGCAAGAGACCCAGTACTTC.

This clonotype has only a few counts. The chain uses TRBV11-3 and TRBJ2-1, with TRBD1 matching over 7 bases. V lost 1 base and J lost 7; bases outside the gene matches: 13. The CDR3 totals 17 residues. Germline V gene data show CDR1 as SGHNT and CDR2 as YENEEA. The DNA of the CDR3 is TGTGCCAGCAGCTTAGGACAGACAGGGTTCTTGAAGAATGAGCAGTTCTTC. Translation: CASSLGQTGFLKNEQFF.

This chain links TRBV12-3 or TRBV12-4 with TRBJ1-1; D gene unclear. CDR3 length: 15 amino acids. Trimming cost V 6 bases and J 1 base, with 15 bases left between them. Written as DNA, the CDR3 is TGTGCCAGCAGCCCCCCGCTGCAGGAGAACACTGAAGCTTTCTTT. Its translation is CASSPPLQENTEAFF.

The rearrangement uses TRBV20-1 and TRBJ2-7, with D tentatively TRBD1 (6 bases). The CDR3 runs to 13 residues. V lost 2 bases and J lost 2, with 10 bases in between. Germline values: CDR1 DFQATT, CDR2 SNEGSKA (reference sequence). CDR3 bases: TGCAGTGCTAGAAGGACAGCCACCTACGAGCAGTACTTC. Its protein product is CSARRTATYEQYF.

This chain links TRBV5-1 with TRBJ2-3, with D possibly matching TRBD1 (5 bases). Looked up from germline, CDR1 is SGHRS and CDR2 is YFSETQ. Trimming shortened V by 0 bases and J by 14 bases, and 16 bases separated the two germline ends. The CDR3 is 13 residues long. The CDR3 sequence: CASSLEFREYLYF. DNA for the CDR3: TGCGCCAGCAGCTTGGAGTTCAGGGAATATCTGTATTTT.

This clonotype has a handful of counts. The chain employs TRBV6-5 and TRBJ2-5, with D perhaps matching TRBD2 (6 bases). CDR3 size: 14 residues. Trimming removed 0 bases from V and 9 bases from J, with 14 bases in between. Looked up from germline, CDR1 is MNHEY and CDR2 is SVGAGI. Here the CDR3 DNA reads TGTGCCAGCAGTTACTCGAATGGGAGGACACCCCAGTACTTC. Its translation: CASSYSNGRTPQYF.

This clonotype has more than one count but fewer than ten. For the CDR3, the DNA is TGTGCCAGCAGGTCGGGACTAGGTTTCCACGAGCAGTACTTC. Protein sequence: CASRSGLGFHEQYF. The chain combines TRBV7-2 with TRBJ2-7; 8 positions agree with TRBD2. Trimming took 6 bases from V and 5 from J; bases not matched to a gene: 9. CDR1 and CDR2 (germline): SGHTA, FQGNSA. The CDR3 runs 14 residues.

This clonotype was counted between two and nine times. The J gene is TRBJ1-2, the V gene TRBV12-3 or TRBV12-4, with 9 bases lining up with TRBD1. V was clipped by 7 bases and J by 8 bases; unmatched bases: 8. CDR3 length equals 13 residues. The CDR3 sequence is CASIGQGQRGYTF. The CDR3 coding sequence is TGTGCCAGCATCGGACAGGGGCAAAGGGGCTACACCTTC.

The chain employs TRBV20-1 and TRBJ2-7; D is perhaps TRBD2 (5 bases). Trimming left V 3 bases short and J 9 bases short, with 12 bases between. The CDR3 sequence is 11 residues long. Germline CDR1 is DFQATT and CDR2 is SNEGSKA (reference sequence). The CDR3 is CSARREFGQYF. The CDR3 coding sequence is TGCAGTGCTAGGAGGGAATTCGGGCAGTACTTC.

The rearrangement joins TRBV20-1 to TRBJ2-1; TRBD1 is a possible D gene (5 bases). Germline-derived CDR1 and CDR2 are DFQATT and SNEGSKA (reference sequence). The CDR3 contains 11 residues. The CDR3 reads CSFRRGNEQFF. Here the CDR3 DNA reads TGCAGCTTCAGAAGGGGAAATGAGCAGTTCTTC.

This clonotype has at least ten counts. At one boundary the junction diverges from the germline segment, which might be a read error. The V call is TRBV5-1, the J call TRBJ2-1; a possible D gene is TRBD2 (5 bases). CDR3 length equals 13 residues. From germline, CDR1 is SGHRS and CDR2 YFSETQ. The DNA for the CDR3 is TGTGCCAGCAGTTTAGGAGGCTACAATGAGCAGTTCTTC. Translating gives CASSLGGYNEQFF.

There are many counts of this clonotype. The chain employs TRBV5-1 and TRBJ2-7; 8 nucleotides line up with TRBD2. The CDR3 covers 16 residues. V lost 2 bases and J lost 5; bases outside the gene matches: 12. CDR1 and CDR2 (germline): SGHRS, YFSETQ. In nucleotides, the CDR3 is TGCGCCAGCAGCTTACCGACTAGCGACACTTCGGACGAGCAGTACTTC. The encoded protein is CASSLPTSDTSDEQYF.

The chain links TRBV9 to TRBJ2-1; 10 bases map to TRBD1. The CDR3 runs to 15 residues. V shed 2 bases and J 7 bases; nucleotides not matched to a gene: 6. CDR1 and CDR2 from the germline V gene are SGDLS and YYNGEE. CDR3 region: CASSVGTGDGNEQFF. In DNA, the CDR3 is TGTGCCAGCAGCGTTGGGACAGGGGATGGGAATGAGCAGTTCTTC.

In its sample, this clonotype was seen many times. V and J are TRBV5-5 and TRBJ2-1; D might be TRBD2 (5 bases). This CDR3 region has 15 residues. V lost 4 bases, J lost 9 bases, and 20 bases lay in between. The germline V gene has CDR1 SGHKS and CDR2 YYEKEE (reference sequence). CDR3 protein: CASSLRRDLGGEQFF. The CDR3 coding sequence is TGTGCCAGCAGCCTACGTCGGGATCTAGGAGGTGAGCAGTTCTTC.

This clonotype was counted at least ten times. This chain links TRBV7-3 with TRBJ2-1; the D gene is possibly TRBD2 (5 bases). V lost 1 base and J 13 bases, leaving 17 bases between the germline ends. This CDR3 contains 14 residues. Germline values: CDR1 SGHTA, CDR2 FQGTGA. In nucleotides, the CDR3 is TGTGCCAGCAGCTTAATGGGTAACGCAGGACTCCAGTTCTTC. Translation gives CASSLMGNAGLQFF.

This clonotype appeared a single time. The CDR3 DNA sequence: TGCGCCAGCAGCACCCGGGACAGGGGAGTAGAGACCCAGTACTTC. As protein: CASSTRDRGVETQYF. The genes are TRBV5-1 and TRBJ2-5; 10 positions match TRBD1. The J segment lost 4 bases and the V segment lost 4 bases, leaving 7 bases of the junction unmatched. Per germline, CDR1 SGHRS and CDR2 YFSETQ. The CDR3 covers 15 residues.

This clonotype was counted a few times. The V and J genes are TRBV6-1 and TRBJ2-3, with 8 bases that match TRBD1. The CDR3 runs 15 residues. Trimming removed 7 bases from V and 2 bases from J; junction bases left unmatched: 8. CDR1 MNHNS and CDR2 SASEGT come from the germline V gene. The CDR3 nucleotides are TGTGCCAGCACTAACAGGGGGAGAACCACAGATACGCAGTATTTT. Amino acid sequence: CASTNRGRTTDTQYF.

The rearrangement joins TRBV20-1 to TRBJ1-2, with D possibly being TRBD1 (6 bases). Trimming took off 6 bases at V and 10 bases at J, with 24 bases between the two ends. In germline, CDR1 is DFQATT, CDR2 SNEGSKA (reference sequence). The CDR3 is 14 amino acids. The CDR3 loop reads CSAIETGRTDVYTF. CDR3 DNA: TGCAGTGCCATAGAGACTGGGCGGACAGATGTCTACACCTTC.

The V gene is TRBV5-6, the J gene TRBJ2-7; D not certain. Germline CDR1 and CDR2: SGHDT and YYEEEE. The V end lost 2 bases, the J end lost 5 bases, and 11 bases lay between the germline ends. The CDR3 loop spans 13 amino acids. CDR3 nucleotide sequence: TGTGCCAGCAGCTTCGCGAGTAGTGACGAGCAGTACTTC. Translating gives CASSFASSDEQYF.